A single sample gave rise to the 15 T cell receptor beta chains below, sequenced in a study of cytomegalovirus exposure and HLA in healthy donors. With 60 Vbeta and 13 Jbeta primers, the PCR was carried out. Clones were sequenced by immunoSEQ multiplex PCR, and TCRdb holds only the in-frame ones, with some missing. Here the sample spans 65,000 to 80,000 clones, 74% being singletons. Sample: PBMCs. The receptors originated from a man in his forties in good health and CMV-seropositive.

The gene calls are TRBV2 and TRBJ2-5; 7 bases are a match to TRBD1. Germline V gene lookup returns CDR1 SNHLY and CDR2 FYNNEI. The CDR3 runs to 15 residues. Trimming removed 6 bases from V and 2 bases from J; junction bases left unmatched: 9. The CDR3 here is CASSTGQVSQETQYF. The CDR3 DNA is TGTGCCAGCAGCACCGGACAGGTGTCACAAGAGACCCAGTACTTC.

V and J are TRBV20-1 and TRBJ2-7; 8 bases are a match to TRBD1. The length of the CDR3 is 11 residues. Germline values: CDR1 DFQATT, CDR2 SNEGSKA (reference sequence). Unmatched junction bases numbered 0, after V lost 6 bases and J lost 2 bases. In DNA, the CDR3 is TGCAGTGCGGGACAGGCCTACGAGCAGTACTTC. Translation gives CSAGQAYEQYF.

This chain uses TRBV5-6 with TRBJ1-2, with D hard to call. The CDR3 totals 12 residues. Trimming removed 6 bases from V and 3 bases from J, with 9 bases in between. Per the germline V gene, CDR1 is SGHDT and CDR2 is YYEEEE. The CDR3 region is CASTIQDYGYTF. The CDR3 DNA reads TGTGCCAGCACCATTCAGGACTATGGCTACACCTTC.

J is TRBJ2-7 and V is TRBV28; D possibly corresponds to TRBD2 (6 bases). The CDR3 extends over 14 amino acids. Per the germline V gene, CDR1 is MDHEN and CDR2 is SYDVKM. Trimming took off 4 bases at V and 2 bases at J, with 12 bases between the two ends. The CDR3 loop reads CASSWAGRTYEQYF. Here the CDR3 DNA reads TGTGCCAGCAGTTGGGCAGGGAGGACCTACGAGCAGTACTTC.

V and J are TRBV7-6 and TRBJ1-1; D is undetermined. The germline gives CDR1 SGHVS, CDR2 FNYEAQ. V was trimmed by 5 bases and J by 4 bases, leaving 11 bases between them. CDR3 length: 13 amino acids. The DNA of the CDR3 is TGTGCCAGCAGCCCCTGGGAGGGCACTGAAGCTTTCTTT. Its translation is CASSPWEGTEAFF.

This chain uses TRBV29-1 with TRBJ2-2; D possibly corresponds to TRBD1 (6 bases). Trimming removed 4 bases from V and 3 bases from J, with 15 bases in between. CDR3 length equals 15 residues. Germline loops: CDR1 SQVTM, CDR2 ANQGSEA. The CDR3 region is CSVAPGTRDTGELFF. In DNA form, the CDR3 reads TGCAGCGTTGCCCCGGGGACACGAGACACCGGGGAGCTGTTTTTT.

The chain is built from TRBV9 and TRBJ2-7; D is ambiguous. The CDR3 sequence is 15 residues long. Between the trimmed V and J ends, which lost 2 bases and 2 bases, there was a span of 14 bases. Germline V gene lookup returns CDR1 SGDLS and CDR2 YYNGEE. The CDR3 sequence: CASSVSTDTAYEQYF. In DNA form, the CDR3 reads TGTGCCAGCAGCGTTAGTACGGATACAGCCTACGAGCAGTACTTC.

This clone was seen a few times. The V and J genes are TRBV7-2 and TRBJ2-7; D is perhaps TRBD1 (6 bases). The CDR3 has 15 amino acids. CDR1 is SGHTA and CDR2 is FQGNSA in the germline V gene. The germline V and J ends were trimmed by 1 base and 5 bases, with 15 bases remaining between them. CDR3 sequence reads: CASSLDPSGADEQYF. The CDR3 DNA reads as TGTGCCAGCAGCTTAGATCCCTCAGGGGCGGACGAGCAGTACTTC.

The chain has TRBV19 and TRBJ2-1, with unresolved D. Trimming left V 1 base short and J 10 bases short, with 11 bases between. The CDR3 is 13 residues long. Germline V gene lookup returns CDR1 LNHDA and CDR2 SQIVND (reference sequence). The CDR3 here is CASSIVQVGEQFF. The CDR3 nucleotides read TGTGCCAGTAGTATAGTCCAGGTCGGAGAGCAGTTCTTC.

V and J are TRBV2 and TRBJ2-7; 7 bases are a match to TRBD1. The CDR3 covers 15 residues. Trimming removed 5 bases from V and 4 bases from J; junction bases left unmatched: 11. Germline V gives CDR1 SNHLY, CDR2 FYNNEI. CDR3 coding DNA: TGTGCCAGCAGTTATGACCAGGACAGGTCGTACGAGCAGTACTTC. Amino acid sequence: CASSYDQDRSYEQYF.

The sample holds many counts of this clone. The chain carries TRBV7-9 and TRBJ2-5; TRBD1 matches 11 bases. Germline V gives CDR1 SEHNR, CDR2 FQNEAQ (reference sequence). This CDR3 has 16 residues. V trimming: 5 bases; J trimming: 4 bases; junction bases outside the gene matches: 9. CDR3 bases: TGTGCCAGCAGCCCTTCGCGGACAGGGGGCACAGAGACCCAGTACTTC. Protein: CASSPSRTGGTETQYF.

The rearrangement uses TRBV27 and TRBJ1-1; D might be TRBD1 (6 bases). The V gene lost 7 bases and the J gene lost 1 base, with 16 bases spanning the gap. Germline V lookup: CDR1 MNHEY, CDR2 SMNVEV (reference sequence). The CDR3 has 15 amino acids. In nucleotides, the CDR3 is TGTGCCAGCAAGTATCAGACAGGTGCGAACACTGAAGCTTTCTTT. It is translated as CASKYQTGANTEAFF.

The V gene is TRBV28, the J gene TRBJ2-6; 13 bases map to TRBD2. The CDR3 sequence is 18 residues long. Germline loops: CDR1 MDHEN, CDR2 SYDVKM. V gave up 6 bases and J gave up 14 bases; unmatched junction bases: 19. CDR3 protein: CASRRLAGGHLTPEFLTF. CDR3 bases: TGTGCCAGCAGGCGACTAGCGGGAGGCCATTTGACCCCGGAATTCCTGACTTTC.

The rearrangement uses TRBV18 and TRBJ1-5; TRBD1 might be the D (5 bases). The CDR3 length is 15 residues. CDR1 and CDR2 (germline): KGHSH, LQKENI. V lost 2 bases and J lost 6, with 14 bases in between. The CDR3 region has the DNA TGTGCCAGCTCACCAGAGGGCGGGGGTAGTCAGCCCCAGCATTTT. Amino acids: CASSPEGGGSQPQHF.

DNA for the CDR3: TGTGCCAGCAGCCTACAATCGGGACAGGGATCCTACGAGCAGTACTTC. It specifies CASSLQSGQGSYEQYF. The rearrangement uses TRBV6-6 and TRBJ2-5, with 9 bases matching TRBD1. The DNA matches TRBJ2-7 better at its end, which makes the J call doubtful. Germline values: CDR1 MNHNY, CDR2 SVGAGI (reference sequence). The length of the CDR3 is 16 residues.